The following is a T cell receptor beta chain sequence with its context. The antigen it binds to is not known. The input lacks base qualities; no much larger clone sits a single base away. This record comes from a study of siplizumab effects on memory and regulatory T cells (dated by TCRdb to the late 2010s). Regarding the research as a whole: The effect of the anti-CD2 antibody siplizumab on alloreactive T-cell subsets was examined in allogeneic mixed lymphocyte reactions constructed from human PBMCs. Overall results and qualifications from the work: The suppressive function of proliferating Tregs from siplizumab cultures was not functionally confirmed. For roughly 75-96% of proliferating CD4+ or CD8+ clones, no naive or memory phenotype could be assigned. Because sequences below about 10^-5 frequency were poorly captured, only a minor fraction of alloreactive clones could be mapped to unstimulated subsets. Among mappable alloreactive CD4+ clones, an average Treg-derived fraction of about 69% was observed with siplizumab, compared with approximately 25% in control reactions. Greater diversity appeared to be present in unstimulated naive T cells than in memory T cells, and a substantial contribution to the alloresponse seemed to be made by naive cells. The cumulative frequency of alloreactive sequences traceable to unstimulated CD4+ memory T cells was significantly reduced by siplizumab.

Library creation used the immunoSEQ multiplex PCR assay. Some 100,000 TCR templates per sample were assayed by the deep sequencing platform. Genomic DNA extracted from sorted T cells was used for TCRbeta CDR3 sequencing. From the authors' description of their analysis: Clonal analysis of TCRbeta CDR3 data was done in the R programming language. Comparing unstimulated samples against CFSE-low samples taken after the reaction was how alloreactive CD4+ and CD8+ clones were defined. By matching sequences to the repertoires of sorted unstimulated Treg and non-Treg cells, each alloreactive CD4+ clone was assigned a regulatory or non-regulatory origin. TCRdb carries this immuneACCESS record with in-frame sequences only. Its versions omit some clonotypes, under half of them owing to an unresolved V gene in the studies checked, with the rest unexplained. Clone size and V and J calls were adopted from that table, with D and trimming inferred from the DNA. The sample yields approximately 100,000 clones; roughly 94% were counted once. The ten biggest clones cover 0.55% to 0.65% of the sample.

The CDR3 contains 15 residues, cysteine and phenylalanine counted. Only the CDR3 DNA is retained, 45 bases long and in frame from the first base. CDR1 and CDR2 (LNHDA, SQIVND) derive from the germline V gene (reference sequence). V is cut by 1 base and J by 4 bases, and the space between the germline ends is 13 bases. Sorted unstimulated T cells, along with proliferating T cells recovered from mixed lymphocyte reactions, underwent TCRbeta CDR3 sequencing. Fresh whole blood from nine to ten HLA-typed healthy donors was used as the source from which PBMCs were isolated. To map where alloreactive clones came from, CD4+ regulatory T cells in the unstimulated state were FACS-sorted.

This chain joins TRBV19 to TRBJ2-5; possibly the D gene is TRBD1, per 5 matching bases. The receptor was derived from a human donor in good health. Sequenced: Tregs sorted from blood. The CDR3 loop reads CASSIGSAGRETQYF. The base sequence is TGTGCCAGTAGTATAGGGTCGGCAGGGCGAGAGACCCAGTACTTC. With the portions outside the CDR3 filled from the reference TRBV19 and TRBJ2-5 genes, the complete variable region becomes DGGITQSPKYLFRKEGQNVTLSCEQNLNHDAMYWYRQDPGQGLRLIYYSQIVNDFQKGDIAEGYSVSREKKESFPLTVTSAQKNPTAFYLCASSIGSAGRETQYFGPGTRLLVL.